A selection of T cell receptor beta chains follows, all from one sample in a study of radiotherapy plus CTLA-4 blockade in lung cancer. Generated by immunoSEQ multiplex PCR, the TCRdb table keeps only in-frame clones and is missing some. The repertoire has 55,000 to 80,000 clones, 77% of them found once; the top ten carry roughly 4.7%. Sequencing was performed on peripheral blood, taken from a patient treated with radiotherapy plus ipilimumab. The receptors come from a human donor with non-small cell lung cancer who had a complete response to radiotherapy plus ipilimumab. The CDR3 runs from the conserved cysteine through the conserved F or W. The D gene is left open where the match is weak. Some rows have no size entry. The others give once, few or many, or a class for an expanded clone.

>.|TRBJ2-1|TRBV5-4|.
TGTGCCAGCAGCTTGGTAGGACGCAATGAGCAGTTCTTC
CASSLVGRNEQFF
>.|TRBJ2-5|TRBV6-5|.
TGTGCCAGCAGTGAAAAGACTAGAAGGGAGACCCAGTACTTC
CASSEKTRRETQYF
>.|TRBJ2-5|TRBV29-1|TRBD2
TGCAGCGTTGCTAGCGGGAGGGGGAGCTTTTGGGAGACCCAGTACTTC
CSVASGRGSFWETQYF
>.|TRBJ1-3|TRBV19|TRBD1
TGTGCCAGCATGAACAGGGGGCATGGAAACACCATATATTTT
CASMNRGHGNTIYF
>.|TRBJ1-2|TRBV19|.
TGTGCCAGTAGTAAGTCAATCTATGGCTACACCTTC
CASSKSIYGYTF
>.|TRBJ1-2|TRBV5-1|.
TGCGCCAGCAGTGACAGTCTTTATGGCTACACCTTC
CASSDSLYGYTF
>.|TRBJ1-1|TRBV7-2|.
TGTGCCAGCAGCTTAGACAGAAAATACTATGAAGCTTTCTTT
CASSLDRKYYEAFF
>.|TRBJ1-2|TRBV6-5|.
TGTGCCAGCAGTTCCTCTGGGACCTCTAACTATGGCTACACCTTC
CASSSSGTSNYGYTF
>.|TRBJ2-6|TRBV30|.
TGTGCCTGGAAAAGATACGGGCGGTTGGGGGCCAACGTCCTGACTTTC
CAWKRYGRLGANVLTF
>.|TRBJ1-2|TRBV13|.
TGTGCCAGCAGCTCGAACAGGGATGGCTACACCTTC
CASSSNRDGYTF
>.|TRBJ2-4|TRBV7-2|.
TGTGCCAGCGCCTCAGGGAACATTCAGTACTTC
CASASGNIQYF
>.|TRBJ1-1|TRBV4-3|.
TGCGCCAGCAGCCAAGATGTCCGGGGCCAGTTGAACACTGAAGCTTTCTTT
CASSQDVRGQLNTEAFF
>few|TRBJ2-2|TRBV11-2|.
TGTGCCAGCAGCCCCTCAGCGGTGAACACCGGGGAGCTGTTTTTT
CASSPSAVNTGELFF
>.|TRBJ1-3|TRBV10-3|.
TGTGCCATCAGTGAGTCTAAGGGAATACTCGGAAACACCATATATTTT
CAISESKGILGNTIYF
>few|TRBJ2-1|TRBV4-1|TRBD2
TGCGCCAGCAGCCAAGATTCCGCTTTGGGGCGGGAGAATGAGCAGTTCTTC
CASSQDSALGRENEQFF
>.|TRBJ1-2|TRBV6-5|.
TGTGCCAGCAGAACGAACAGGGAGAGCCGCTATGGCTACACCTTC
CASRTNRESRYGYTF
>.|TRBJ1-2|TRBV11-2|.
TGTGCCAGCAGCCTCTTGGGGGGGCTCAACTATGGCTACACCTTC
CASSLLGGLNYGYTF
>few|TRBJ2-5|TRBV4-3|.
TGCGCCAGCAGCCAAGACAGAGGCCGACTGGAGACCCAGTACTTC
CASSQDRGRLETQYF
>.|TRBJ1-5|TRBV6-6|.
TGTGCCAGCAGTTACGCCAGTAGCAATCAGCCCCAGCATTTT
CASSYASSNQPQHF
>.|TRBJ2-6|TRBV4-1|TRBD2
TGCGCCAGCAGCCACGAACTAGCGATTAGCTCTGGGGCCAACGTCCTGACTTTC
CASSHELAISSGANVLTF
>.|TRBJ1-5|TRBV29-1|.
TGCAGCACATGGACAGAAGATGACAATCAGCCCCAGCATTTT
CSTWTEDDNQPQHF
>.|TRBJ1-2|TRBV6-1|.
TGTGCCAGCAGGACACCCGGGCGAGCTAACTATGGCTACACCTTC
CASRTPGRANYGYTF
>.|TRBJ2-1|TRBV19|.
TGTGCCAGTAGTATACAAGACTACAATGAGCAGTTCTTC
CASSIQDYNEQFF
>.|TRBJ2-2|TRBV15|TRBD1
TGTGCCACCTCGTCCGGGACAGTTAACACCGGGGAGCTGTTTTTT
CATSSGTVNTGELFF
>.|TRBJ1-2|TRBV30|.
TGTGCCTGGAGTAGGGACCGCCCCCGGGGCTACACCTTC
CAWSRDRPRGYTF
>.|TRBJ2-5|TRBV7-9|.
TGTGCCAGCAGCTTGAGGGGGGACTGGCGAGAGACCCAGTACTTC
CASSLRGDWRETQYF
>.|TRBJ1-1|TRBV10-1|.
TGCGCCAGCAGTGAGTCAGGGAGCACTGAAGCTTTCTTT
CASSESGSTEAFF
>.|TRBJ1-2|TRBV2|.
TGTGCCAGCATTAACACCTATGGAAACTATGGCTACACCTTC
CASINTYGNYGYTF
>.|TRBJ2-2|TRBV11-2|.
TGTGCCAGCAGCTTAGTAGCTGTTAACACCGGGGAGCTGTTTTTT
CASSLVAVNTGELFF
>.|TRBJ1-5|TRBV7-2|TRBD1
TGTGCCAGCAGCTTGGACAGGGGGCCTCAGCCCCAGCATTTT
CASSLDRGPQPQHF
>.|TRBJ2-6|TRBV6-1|.
TGTGCCAGCAGTGACAGGAGCTCTGGGGCCAACGTCCTGACTTTC
CASSDRSSGANVLTF
>.|TRBJ1-1|TRBV6-4|.
TGTGCCAGCAGCCAAGCAAAAAGGTGGGAGAACACTGAAGCTTTCTTT
CASSQAKRWENTEAFF
>.|TRBJ1-5|TRBV5-4|TRBD1
TGTGCCAGCAGCCTACATGGACAGGCGAGCAATCAGCCCCAGCATTTT
CASSLHGQASNQPQHF
>.|TRBJ1-4|TRBV19|.
TGTGCCAGTAGTTCCTTCGGGACTAGCAGGGAAAAACTGTTTTTT
CASSSFGTSREKLFF
>few|TRBJ1-2|TRBV6-5|.
TGTGCCAGCAGGGCGGGACACCTAGCTGGCTACACCTTC
CASRAGHLAGYTF
>.|TRBJ2-5|TRBV4-1|.
TGCGCCAGCAGCCGTTGGCAGAAAGAGACCCAGTACTTC
CASSRWQKETQYF
>.|TRBJ2-4|TRBV19|.
TGTGCCAGTAGCCACGGACGGGAAATAGCCAAAAACATTCAGTACTTC
CASSHGREIAKNIQYF
>.|TRBJ1-2|TRBV7-9|.
TGTGCCAGCACCCCTTTGGGGGATGGCTACACCTTC
CASTPLGDGYTF
>.|TRBJ2-5|TRBV19|TRBD1
TGTGCCAGTAGTACGTGGACAGGGGCGAACCAAGAGACCCAGTACTTC
CASSTWTGANQETQYF
>.|TRBJ1-2|TRBV5-4|.
TGTGCCAGCAGCTTGGACAGAATCTATGGCTACACCTTC
CASSLDRIYGYTF
>.|TRBJ2-5|TRBV4-3|.
TGCGCCAGCAGCCAAGATCACAGCGAGACCCAGTACTTC
CASSQDHSETQYF
>.|TRBJ2-1|TRBV5-1|TRBD2
TGCGCCAGCAGCTTGGAGACTAGCGGACGTTTTGGGAATGAGCAGTTCTTC
CASSLETSGRFGNEQFF
>.|TRBJ1-4|TRBV7-9|.
TGTGCCAGCAGCGAACGACAGGCTGCAACTAATGAAAAACTGTTTTTT
CASSERQAATNEKLFF
>.|TRBJ1-2|TRBV7-2|.
TGTGCCAGCAGCTCTTCCGGGCCCTCGGGTGGCTACACCTTC
CASSSSGPSGGYTF
>.|TRBJ2-3|TRBV30|.
TGTGCCTGGAGTGTAGGGGGGTTTAGCACAGATACGCAGTATTTT
CAWSVGGFSTDTQYF
>.|TRBJ2-3|TRBV9|.
TGTGCCAGCAGCGTAGTCGCGGGGGCGGGAGATACGCAGTATTTT
CASSVVAGAGDTQYF
>.|TRBJ2-1|TRBV10-2|TRBD2
TGCGCCAGCAGTTCCTCTAGCGGGCTAAGCTCCTACAATGAGCAGTTCTTC
CASSSSSGLSSYNEQFF
>.|TRBJ2-3|TRBV5-1|.
TGCGCCAGCAGCTTGTCCCTAGGGGGGGCCACAGATACGCAGTATTTT
CASSLSLGGATDTQYF
>.|TRBJ2-7|TRBV15|.
TGTGCCACCAGCAGAGATCGAAATGGGGGGCGCGTCGAGCAGTACTTC
CATSRDRNGGRVEQYF
>.|TRBJ1-2|TRBV7-2|.
TGTGCCAGCAGCCCCCGCCGGGGGGGTAACTATGGCTACACCTTC
CASSPRRGGNYGYTF
>.|TRBJ2-1|TRBV11-2|.
TGTGCCAGCAGTAAAACGGAGGGGATGCCCTACAATGAGCAGTTCTTC
CASSKTEGMPYNEQFF
>.|TRBJ1-1|TRBV19|TRBD1
TGTGCCAGTAGCAACCGGGACAGACCCATGAACACTGAAGCTTTCTTT
CASSNRDRPMNTEAFF
>.|TRBJ2-3|TRBV12-5|TRBD2
TGTGCTAGTGGTCCGGGGGGACTAGCGGGAGGCGCTGGCACAGATACGCAGTATTTT
CASGPGGLAGGAGTDTQYF
>.|TRBJ1-6|TRBV5-1|.
TGCGCCAGCAGCCCGCAGGGGTTCAATTCACCCCTCCACTTT
CASSPQGFNSPLHF